The text below deals with one T cell receptor beta chain. What it recognizes is unknown. Germline V gene data show CDR1 as SGHNT and CDR2 as YYREEE (reference sequence). This CDR3 has 11 amino acids. V lost 4 bases and J 3 bases, leaving 5 bases between the germline ends. The entry originates in a study of T cells in localized non-small cell lung cancer. Notes on the study in general: Appearing in adjacent lung were a median roughly 57 of the top 100 tumor clones. The greatest T cell clonality was found in uninvolved adjacent lung (higher than in tumor). Longer overall survival accompanied higher blood T cell density.

Assay used: immunoSEQ multiplex PCR; TCRdb lists only in-frame clones, some missing. The data show tens of thousands of clones, about nine tenths seen once. The TCR originated in a male donor aged 60 or over with stage III lung adenocarcinoma. The sequencing used peripheral blood, collected before any cancer treatment. This chain uses TRBV5-4 with TRBJ2-7; possibly TRBD1 for D (5 bases). The CDR3 loop reads CASSQGYEQYF. As DNA, the CDR3 is TGTGCCAGCAGCCAGGGCTACGAGCAGTACTTC.